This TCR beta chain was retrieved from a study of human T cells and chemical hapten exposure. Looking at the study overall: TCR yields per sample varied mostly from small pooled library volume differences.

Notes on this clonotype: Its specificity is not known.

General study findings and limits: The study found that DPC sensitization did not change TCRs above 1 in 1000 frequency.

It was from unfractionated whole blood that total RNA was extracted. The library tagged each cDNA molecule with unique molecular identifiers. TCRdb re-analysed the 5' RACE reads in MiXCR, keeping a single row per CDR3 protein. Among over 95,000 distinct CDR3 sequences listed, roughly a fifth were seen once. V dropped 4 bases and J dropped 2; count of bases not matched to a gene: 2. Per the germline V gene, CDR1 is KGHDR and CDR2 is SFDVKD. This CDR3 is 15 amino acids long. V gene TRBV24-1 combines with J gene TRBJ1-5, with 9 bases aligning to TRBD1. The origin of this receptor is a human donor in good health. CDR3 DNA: TGTGCCACCAGTGAAGACAGGGGGGGCAATCAGCCCCAGCATTTT. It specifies CATSEDRGGNQPQHF.